Listed below are T cell receptor beta chains from one sample, sequenced in a study of T cell changes during pregnancy in multiple sclerosis. The protocol was immunoSEQ multiplex PCR, while the TCRdb copy is restricted to in-frame clones and leaves out a portion. Of roughly 35,000 clones detected, around 90% appear once; the ten largest clones hold approximately 4.1%. The sequences come from CD8+ T cells from peripheral blood mononuclear cells, collected after pregnancy. All receptors derive from a female donor with multiple sclerosis, enrolled in a pregnancy study. Both conserved end residues are part of each CDR3. D genes are given only for firm matches. Clone sizes are given selectively: once, few, many, or a class where the clone is expanded.

TRBV2	TRBJ2-2	TRBD1	14	NA	CASSGSGGTGELFF	TGTGCCAGCAGTGGCTCAGGGGGAACCGGGGAGCTGTTTTTT
TRBV27	TRBJ2-7	NA	11	once	CAVLAVYEQYF	TGTGCCGTCTTGGCGGTCTACGAGCAGTACTTC
TRBV7-3	TRBJ2-3	TRBD1	14	once	CASSLGQSTDTQYF	TGTGCCAGCAGCTTGGGACAGAGCACAGATACGCAGTATTTT
TRBV27	TRBJ2-6	NA	14	NA	CASSFGSGANVLTF	TGTGCCAGCAGTTTCGGCTCTGGGGCCAACGTCCTGACTTTC
TRBV9	TRBJ2-4	TRBD2	14	NA	CASSVEASGGVHYF	TGTGCCAGCAGCGTAGAGGCTAGCGGGGGGGTACACTACTTC
TRBV5-6	TRBJ1-1	NA	14	NA	CASSFRHAWEEAFF	TGTGCCAGCAGCTTTAGACACGCCTGGGAGGAAGCTTTCTTT
TRBV10-3	TRBJ2-7	TRBD1	15	NA	CAIRQGTGKTYEQYF	TGTGCCATCAGGCAAGGGACAGGGAAAACCTACGAGCAGTACTTC
TRBV9	TRBJ1-2	TRBD1	16	NA	CASSGPEQGAEYGYTF	TGTGCCAGCAGCGGCCCCGAACAGGGGGCGGAGTATGGCTACACCTTC
TRBV27	TRBJ2-2	TRBD1	15	NA	CASRGTGVITGELFF	TGTGCCAGCAGAGGGACAGGGGTAATTACCGGGGAGCTGTTTTTT
TRBV4-1	TRBJ1-4	TRBD1	16	NA	CASSQVAGTGSGKLFF	TGCGCCAGCAGCCAAGTGGCCGGGACAGGTAGCGGAAAACTGTTTTTT
TRBV6-1	TRBJ1-2	NA	14	NA	CAGAGVPVGDGYTF	TGTGCCGGTGCGGGGGTCCCAGTGGGGGATGGCTACACCTTC
TRBV6-4	TRBJ2-3	NA	16	NA	CASSENPYSSTDTQYF	TGTGCCAGCAGTGAAAACCCCTACTCGTCCACAGATACGCAGTATTTT
TRBV5-6	TRBJ2-1	NA	13	NA	CASSPGSGNEQFF	TGTGCCAGCAGCCCGGGAAGCGGAAATGAGCAGTTCTTC
TRBV11-3	TRBJ2-2	TRBD1	19	NA	CASSPGTGPGKTKAGELFF	TGTGCCAGCAGCCCGGGGACAGGGCCAGGAAAAACTAAGGCCGGGGAGCTGTTTTTT
TRBV6-4	TRBJ2-1	TRBD2	16	NA	CASSASGGTGDNEQFF	TGTGCCAGCAGTGCTAGCGGGGGGACCGGGGACAATGAGCAGTTCTTC
TRBV5-4	TRBJ2-7	TRBD2	15	NA	CASSSLAGLGGEQYF	TGTGCCAGCAGCTCACTAGCGGGTCTAGGGGGCGAGCAGTACTTC
TRBV6-5	TRBJ1-1	NA	13	NA	CASSIGGNTEAFF	TGTGCCAGCAGTATAGGAGGGAACACTGAAGCTTTCTTT
TRBV14	TRBJ2-3	TRBD2	15	NA	CASSRLAGGTDTQYF	TGTGCCAGCAGCCGATTAGCGGGGGGCACAGATACGCAGTATTTT
TRBV15	TRBJ2-1	TRBD1	17	NA	CATSRVGGDRGWDEQFF	TGTGCCACCAGCAGAGTTGGAGGGGACAGGGGATGGGATGAGCAGTTCTTC
TRBV13	TRBJ2-3	NA	16	once	CASSPGARVYTDTQYF	TGTGCCAGCAGCCCCGGTGCCAGGGTCTACACAGATACGCAGTATTTT
TRBV7-9	TRBJ2-7	NA	12	NA	CASSPPSYEQYF	TGTGCCAGCAGCCCCCCGAGTTACGAGCAGTACTTC
TRBV19	TRBJ2-7	TRBD1	13	NA	CASSKTGGYEQYF	TGTGCCAGTAGTAAGACAGGGGGGTACGAGCAGTACTTC
TRBV5-8	TRBJ2-7	TRBD1	13	NA	CASSDTGGSEQYF	TGTGCCAGCAGCGATACAGGGGGAAGCGAGCAGTACTTC
TRBV27	TRBJ2-3	NA	17	NA	CASSTSNEGDNTDTQYF	TGTGCCAGCAGTACCTCAAATGAGGGGGACAACACAGATACGCAGTATTTT
TRBV19	TRBJ2-7	TRBD1	16	NA	CAILTPDRGPSYEQYF	TGTGCCATCCTAACCCCCGACAGGGGGCCCTCCTACGAGCAGTACTTC
TRBV5-5	TRBJ1-1	NA	11	NA	CASSPGGEAFF	TGTGCCAGCAGCCCCGGCGGGGAAGCTTTCTTT
TRBV30	TRBJ2-7	NA	15	NA	CAWSQFYGGAYEQYF	TGTGCCTGGAGCCAATTTTACGGCGGGGCCTACGAGCAGTACTTC
TRBV5-6	TRBJ2-7	TRBD2	15	NA	CASSGLAGLNYEQYF	TGTGCCAGCAGCGGCCTAGCGGGGTTAAATTACGAGCAGTACTTC
TRBV18	TRBJ1-2	NA	13	NA	CASSPAGMDGYTF	TGTGCCAGCTCACCAGCGGGGATGGATGGCTACACCTTC
TRBV27	TRBJ2-7	NA	14	NA	CASSEQGIGYEQYF	TGTGCCAGCAGTGAGCAGGGAATTGGGTACGAGCAGTACTTC
TRBV7-9	TRBJ2-5	NA	11	NA	CASSLQETQYF	TGTGCCAGCAGCCTCCAAGAGACCCAGTACTTC
TRBV30	TRBJ2-3	TRBD1	14	NA	CAWSGQGALDTQYF	TGTGCCTGGAGTGGACAGGGGGCGTTAGATACGCAGTATTTT
TRBV4-3	TRBJ2-4	NA	14	NA	CASSQEFSGTDQYF	TGCGCCAGCAGCCAAGAGTTTAGCGGGACAGATCAGTACTTC
TRBV11-2	TRBJ2-1	NA	12	NA	CASSLGAGEQFF	TGTGCCAGCAGCTTAGGGGCCGGTGAGCAGTTCTTC
TRBV15	TRBJ2-6	TRBD1	20	NA	CATSRDPQGHGRSGANVLTF	TGTGCCACCAGCAGAGACCCACAGGGGCACGGGCGCTCTGGGGCCAACGTCCTGACTTTC
TRBV7-8	TRBJ2-7	TRBD1	13	NA	CASIQTGQGEQYF	TGTGCCAGCATCCAGACAGGGCAGGGCGAGCAGTACTTC
TRBV7-3	TRBJ2-7	TRBD1	15	NA	CASSLTGGTGDEQYF	TGTGCCAGCAGCTTAACGGGGGGGACAGGGGACGAGCAGTACTTC
TRBV13	TRBJ1-1	TRBD1	14	once	CASSSGTGGSEAFF	TGTGCCAGCAGCTCCGGGACAGGGGGCTCTGAAGCTTTCTTT
TRBV5-6	TRBJ2-3	TRBD2	16	NA	CASSLEGLALTDTQYF	TGTGCCAGCAGCTTGGAGGGACTAGCGCTCACAGATACGCAGTATTTT
TRBV21-1	TRBJ1-4	NA	21	NA	CASSKFAVGGAHSGGGEKLFF	TGTGCCAGCAGCAAATTTGCAGTGGGGGGGGCCCACAGTGGGGGAGGTGAAAAACTGTTTTTT
TRBV11-2	TRBJ1-2	TRBD1	15	once	CASSAIAQGAEGYTF	TGTGCCAGCAGCGCCATCGCACAGGGGGCGGAGGGCTACACCTTC
TRBV5-4	TRBJ2-7	TRBD2	16	NA	CASSLGGGGSSYEQYF	TGTGCCAGCAGCTTGGGTGGGGGGGGAAGTTCCTACGAGCAGTACTTC
TRBV7-8	TRBJ1-1	NA	14	NA	CASRGGQSNTEAFF	TGTGCCAGCAGGGGTGGACAGTCGAACACTGAAGCTTTCTTT
TRBV7-9	TRBJ2-3	NA	19	NA	CASSFVGAKPPGVADTQYF	TGTGCCAGCAGCTTCGTGGGGGCTAAGCCCCCAGGTGTCGCAGATACGCAGTATTTT
TRBV9	TRBJ2-1	TRBD2	16	NA	CASSSGTSSIPNEQFF	TGTGCCAGCAGCTCCGGGACTAGCTCTATTCCCAATGAGCAGTTCTTC
TRBV7-6	TRBJ1-1	NA	13	NA	CASSLEGPTEAFF	TGTGCCAGCAGCTTGGAGGGGCCCACTGAAGCTTTCTTT
TRBV9	TRBJ2-3	TRBD2	15	NA	CASSPSGGGTDTQYF	TGTGCCAGCAGCCCAAGCGGGGGGGGCACAGATACGCAGTATTTT
TRBV9	TRBJ1-2	NA	16	NA	CASSVDREMANYGYTF	TGTGCCAGCAGCGTAGATCGTGAGATGGCTAACTATGGCTACACCTTC
TRBV9	TRBJ2-3	TRBD2	18	NA	CASSNPGLAGADTDTQYF	TGTGCCAGCAGCAATCCTGGACTAGCGGGGGCCGACACAGATACGCAGTATTTT
TRBV5-1	TRBJ2-7	TRBD1	15	once	CASSLGTGISGEQYF	TGCGCCAGCAGCCTAGGGACAGGGATCTCCGGCGAGCAGTACTTC
TRBV4-2	TRBJ1-1	TRBD1	16	NA	CASSQDTGGMNTEAFF	TGTGCCAGCAGCCAAGATACAGGGGGCATGAACACTGAAGCTTTCTTT
TRBV29-1	TRBJ1-1	NA	11	few	CSVGAGTEAFF	TGCAGCGTTGGAGCAGGGACTGAAGCTTTCTTT
TRBV4-3	TRBJ2-1	NA	13	NA	CASSQAVLNEQFF	TGCGCCAGCAGCCAAGCTGTGCTAAACGAGCAGTTCTTC
TRBV7-9	TRBJ1-5	NA	15	NA	CASSLDNYSNQPQHF	TGTGCCAGCAGCTTGGACAACTATAGCAATCAGCCCCAGCATTTT